One and the same sample provided the 14 T cell receptor beta chains below, sequenced in a study of cytomegalovirus exposure and HLA in healthy donors. Sequencing was performed with immunoSEQ multiplex PCR; in TCRdb, only in-frame clones are kept and a portion is missing. The sample has roughly 60,000 clones, about 90% seen once. What was sequenced was PBMCs. The receptors shown here come from a young woman in good health and CMV-seronegative.

The chain employs TRBV5-1 and TRBJ1-2; 10 nucleotides line up with TRBD1. Trimming removed 3 bases from V and 4 bases from J; junction bases left unmatched: 6. CDR1 and CDR2 from the germline V gene are SGHRS and YFSETQ. The CDR3 covers 15 residues. The CDR3 is CASSWDRGRVYGYTF. Here the CDR3 DNA reads TGCGCCAGCAGCTGGGACAGGGGCCGAGTCTATGGCTACACCTTC.

Only one count was recorded for this clone. The chain links TRBV28 to TRBJ1-4; 8 nucleotides match TRBD1. This CDR3 has 15 amino acids. Germline V gene data show CDR1 as MDHEN and CDR2 as SYDVKM. V lost 6 bases and J lost 5; bases outside the gene matches: 8. This CDR3 reads CASRLPGTGNEKLFF. The CDR3 nucleotides are TGTGCCAGCAGATTACCCGGGACAGGAAATGAAAAACTGTTTTTT.

The chain links TRBV28 to TRBJ1-2; D not certain. Germline V gene sequence: CDR1 MDHEN, CDR2 SYDVKM. The length of the CDR3 is 11 residues. Trimming pared 5 bases from V and 8 bases from J, leaving 9 bases between. The DNA of the CDR3 is TGTGCCAGCAGTAAGCTCGGGGGCTACACCTTC. Its translation: CASSKLGGYTF.

The rearrangement uses TRBV5-1 and TRBJ1-2; D unresolved. This CDR3 spans 16 amino acids. Trimming shortened V by 0 bases and J by 0 bases, and 12 bases separated the two germline ends. Germline V gene data show CDR1 as SGHRS and CDR2 as YFSETQ. The CDR3 here is CASSLAARRANYGYTF. For the CDR3, the DNA is TGCGCCAGCAGCTTGGCCGCACGGCGGGCTAACTATGGCTACACCTTC.

The rearrangement links TRBV28 to TRBJ2-7, with 8 nucleotides matching TRBD1. V shed 6 bases and J 2 bases; nucleotides not matched to a gene: 6. This CDR3 is built from 14 residues. The germline gives CDR1 MDHEN, CDR2 SYDVKM. The CDR3 spells CASSHRDRTYEQYF. As DNA, the CDR3 is TGTGCCAGCAGCCACCGGGACAGGACCTACGAGCAGTACTTC.

This clone was seen just once. This sequence joins TRBV18 and TRBJ1-1, with 10 bases lining up with TRBD1. Germline lookup yields CDR1 KGHSH and CDR2 LQKENI. The ends lost 4 bases at V and 6 bases at J; junction bases unmatched: 8. This CDR3 is 15 amino acids long. The CDR3 protein is CASSRDRGHFAEAFF. The CDR3 bases are TGTGCCAGCTCACGAGACAGGGGGCACTTCGCTGAAGCTTTCTTT.

This rearrangement joins TRBV9 to TRBJ2-5; 10 bases agree with TRBD1. V shed 4 bases and J 5 bases; nucleotides not matched to a gene: 5. Germline CDR1 and CDR2: SGDLS and YYNGEE. CDR3 length: 14 residues. Written as DNA, the CDR3 is TGTGCCAGCAGCCCCGGGACAGGGGTGGAGACCCAGTACTTC. Translated: CASSPGTGVETQYF.

V is TRBV7-9 and J is TRBJ2-1; 7 nucleotides line up with TRBD1. CDR1 and CDR2 (germline): SEHNR, FQNEAQ (reference sequence). The CDR3 contains 15 residues. With 4 bases clipped from V and 4 bases from J, the junction kept 7 bases outside the gene matches. The CDR3, as DNA: TGTGCCAGCAGCTCAACACGGACAGGATACAATGAGCAGTTCTTC. Amino acid sequence: CASSSTRTGYNEQFF. The full variable domain, with the rest looked up from reference TRBV7-9 and TRBJ2-1, is DTGVSQNPRHKITKRGQNVTFRCDPISEHNRLYWYRQTLGQGPEFLTYFQNEAQLEKSRLLSDRFSAERPKGSFSTLEIQRTEQGDSAMYLCASSSTRTGYNEQFFGPGTRLTVL.

V and J are TRBV7-9 and TRBJ1-1; TRBD1 matches 12 bases. The CDR3 spans 17 residues. The V gene's germline CDR1 is SEHNR and CDR2 FQNEAQ (reference sequence). Losses at the gene ends were 6 bases for V and 2 bases for J; bases not matched to a gene: 10. Here the CDR3 DNA reads TGTGCCAGCAGTTCGCCGGGACAGGGGGCCATAAACACTGAAGCTTTCTTT. As protein: CASSSPGQGAINTEAFF.

The rearrangement joins TRBV5-4 to TRBJ2-1; the match to TRBD2 covers 9 bases. The junction had 20 bases not matched to a gene; V was cut back by 5 bases and J by 11 bases. This CDR3 is 17 amino acids long. In germline, CDR1 is SGHNT, CDR2 YYREEE (reference sequence). The CDR3 region is CASSGTVLYTGTSQQFF. CDR3 nucleotides: TGTGCCAGCAGTGGCACCGTCCTGTACACCGGGACTAGCCAGCAGTTCTTC. Variable domain in full (rest from reference TRBV5-4 and TRBJ2-1): ETGVTQSPTHLIKTRGQQVTLRCSSQSGHNTVSWYQQALGQGPQFIFQYYREEENGRGNFPPRFSGLQFPNYSSELNVNALELDDSALYLCASSGTVLYTGTSQQFFGPGTRLTVL.

The J gene is TRBJ1-2, the V gene TRBV11-2, with no clear D. Germline lookup yields CDR1 SGHAT and CDR2 FQNNGV. Trimming removed 5 bases at V and 2 bases at J, with 15 bases between. This CDR3 is built from 15 residues. The CDR3 region has the DNA TGTGCCAGCAGCCCCCAAGGCTCCGGGAACTATGGCTACACCTTC. Translating it yields CASSPQGSGNYGYTF.

In its sample, this clone is medium-sized. The chain has TRBV10-1 and TRBJ2-7; 11 bases align to TRBD2. The CDR3 totals 15 residues. The V and J ends lost 3 bases and 4 bases, in that order; junction bases with no gene match: 5. From germline, CDR1 is WNHNN and CDR2 SYGVQD (reference sequence). The CDR3 nucleotides read TGCGCCAGCAGTGACCCTAGCGGGGGGAGGTACGAGCAGTACTTC. This sequence encodes CASSDPSGGRYEQYF.

V gene TRBV4-1 combines with J gene TRBJ2-1; tentatively, D is TRBD1 (6 bases). Germline assignment: CDR1 MGHRA and CDR2 YSYEKL. The CDR3 is made up of 16 amino acids. Trimming took off 4 bases at V and 0 bases at J, with 13 bases between the two ends. The CDR3 loop reads CASSLFPDSSYNEQFF. The CDR3 DNA reads TGCGCCAGCAGCCTCTTTCCGGACAGCTCCTACAATGAGCAGTTCTTC.

The chain carries TRBV7-9 and TRBJ1-5; no definite D call. V was clipped by 5 bases and J by 6 bases, with 11 bases between them. CDR1 is SEHNR, CDR2 FQNEAQ, per germline (reference sequence). This CDR3 comprises 13 residues. The CDR3 is CASSTAGSQPQHF. CDR3 DNA sequence: TGTGCCAGCAGCACCGCAGGCAGTCAGCCCCAGCATTTT. The variable domain in full, with the rest retrieved from reference TRBV7-9 and TRBJ1-5, is DTGVSQNPRHKITKRGQNVTFRCDPISEHNRLYWYRQTLGQGPEFLTYFQNEAQLEKSRLLSDRFSAERPKGSFSTLEIQRTEQGDSAMYLCASSTAGSQPQHFGDGTRLSIL.